This TCR beta chain was sequenced during a study of early T cells in non-severe SARS-CoV-2 infection. In the study overall: Alpha and beta chains were unpaired, from unsorted whole-blood bulk RNA.

Study results and caveats: In VDJdb matching, anti-spike CD8 responses were favored while private and CD4 specificities went missing.

With 0 bases removed from V and 5 bases from J, the gap between germline ends came to 15 bases. This CDR3 is built from 15 residues. Germline V lookup: CDR1 DFQATT, CDR2 SNEGSKA (reference sequence). In its sample, this clonotype was seen many times. Antigen: not known. Each single cDNA molecule received a unique molecular identifier. A single record per CDR3 protein comes from TCRdb applying MiXCR to the 5' RACE reads. The data contain roughly 30,000 distinct CDR3 sequences, about 4.5% of them singletons. This clonotype was sampled from an adult who was a healthcare worker with PCR-confirmed SARS-CoV-2 infection or an uninfected control (not recorded which). The source material was whole blood. This rearrangement joins TRBV20-1 to TRBJ2-3, with D perhaps TRBD2 (6 bases). The CDR3 DNA reads TGCAGTGCTAGAGATTTTAGCGGCTCGGGAGATACGCAGTATTTT. Amino acid sequence: CSARDFSGSGDTQYF.